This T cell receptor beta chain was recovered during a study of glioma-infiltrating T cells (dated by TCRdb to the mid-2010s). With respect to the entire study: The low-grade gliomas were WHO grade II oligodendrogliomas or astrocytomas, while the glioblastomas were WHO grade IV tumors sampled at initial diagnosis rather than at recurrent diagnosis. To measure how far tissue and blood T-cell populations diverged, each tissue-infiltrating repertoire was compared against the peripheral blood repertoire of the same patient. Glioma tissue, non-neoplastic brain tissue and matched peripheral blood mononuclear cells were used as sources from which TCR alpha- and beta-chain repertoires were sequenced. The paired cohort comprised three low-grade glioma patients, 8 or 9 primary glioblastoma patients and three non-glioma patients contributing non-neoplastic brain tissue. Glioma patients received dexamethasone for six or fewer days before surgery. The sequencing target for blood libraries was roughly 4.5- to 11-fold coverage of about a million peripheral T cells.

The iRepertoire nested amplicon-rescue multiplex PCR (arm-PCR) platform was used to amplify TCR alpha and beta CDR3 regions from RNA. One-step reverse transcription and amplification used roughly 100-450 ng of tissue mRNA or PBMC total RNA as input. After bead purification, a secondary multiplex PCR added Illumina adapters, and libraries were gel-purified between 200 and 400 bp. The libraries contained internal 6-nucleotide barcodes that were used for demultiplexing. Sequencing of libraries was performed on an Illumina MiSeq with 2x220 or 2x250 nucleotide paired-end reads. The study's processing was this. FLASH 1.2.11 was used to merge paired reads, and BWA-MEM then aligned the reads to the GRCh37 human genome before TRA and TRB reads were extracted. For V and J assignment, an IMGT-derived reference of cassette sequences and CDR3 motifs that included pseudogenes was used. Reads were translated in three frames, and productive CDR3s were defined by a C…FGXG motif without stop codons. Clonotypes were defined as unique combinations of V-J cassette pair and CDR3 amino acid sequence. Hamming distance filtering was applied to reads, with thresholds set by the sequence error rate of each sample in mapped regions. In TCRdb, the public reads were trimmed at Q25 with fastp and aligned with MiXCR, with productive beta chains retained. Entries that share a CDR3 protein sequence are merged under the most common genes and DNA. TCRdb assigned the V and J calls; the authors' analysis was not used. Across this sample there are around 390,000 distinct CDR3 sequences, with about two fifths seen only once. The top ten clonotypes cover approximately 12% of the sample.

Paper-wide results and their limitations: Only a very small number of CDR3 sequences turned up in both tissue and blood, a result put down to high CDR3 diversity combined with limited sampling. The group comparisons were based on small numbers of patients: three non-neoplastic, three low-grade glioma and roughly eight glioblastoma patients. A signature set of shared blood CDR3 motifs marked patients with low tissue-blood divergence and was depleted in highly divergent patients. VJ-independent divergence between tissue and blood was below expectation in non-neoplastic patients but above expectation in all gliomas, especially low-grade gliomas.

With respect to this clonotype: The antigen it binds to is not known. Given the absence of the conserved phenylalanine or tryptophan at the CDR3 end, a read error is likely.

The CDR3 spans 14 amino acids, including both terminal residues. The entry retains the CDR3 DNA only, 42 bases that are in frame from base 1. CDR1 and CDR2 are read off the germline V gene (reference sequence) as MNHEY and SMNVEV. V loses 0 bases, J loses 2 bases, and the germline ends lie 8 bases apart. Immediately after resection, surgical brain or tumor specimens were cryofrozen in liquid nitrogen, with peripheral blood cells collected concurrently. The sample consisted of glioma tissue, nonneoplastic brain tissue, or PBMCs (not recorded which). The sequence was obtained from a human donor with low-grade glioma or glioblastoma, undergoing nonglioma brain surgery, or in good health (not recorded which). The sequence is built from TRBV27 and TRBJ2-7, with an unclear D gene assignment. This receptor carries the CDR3 CASSLSASPYEQYL. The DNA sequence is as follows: TGTGCCAGCAGTTTATCGGCAAGCCCCTACGAGCAGTACTTA.